The text below deals with one T cell receptor (beta chain). CDR3 length equals 16 residues. V trimming: 3 bases; J trimming: 0 bases; junction bases outside the gene matches: 4. Per the germline V gene, CDR1 is SGHAT and CDR2 is FQNNGV. The data were taken from a study of blood T cell repertoires in COVID-19. Looking at the study overall: Whether acute or convalescent, the COVID-19 samples came from the United States, Italy and Spain. PBMCs, B-cell-depleted T cells, or T cells provided the cDNA or gDNA that made up the material.

The authors' processing: Amplification from reference gene primers served as the basis for estimated nucleated cell counts. Sequencing was performed with immunoSEQ multiplex PCR; in TCRdb, only in-frame clones are kept and a portion is missing. V, J and clone size reflect that table, while D and trimming were determined from the DNA. The sample comprises approximately 430,000 clones, around 86% of which are singletons, and roughly 1.4% rests with the top ten. The clonotype comes from a woman in her twenties or thirties with active or convalescent COVID-19. The V gene is TRBV11-2, the J gene TRBJ1-3, with 8 bases aligning to TRBD1. The sequenced material came from peripheral blood. CDR3 nucleotide sequence: TGTGCCAGCAGCTTGGGGACAGGATCCTCTGGAAACACCATATATTTT. Amino acids: CASSLGTGSSGNTIYF.